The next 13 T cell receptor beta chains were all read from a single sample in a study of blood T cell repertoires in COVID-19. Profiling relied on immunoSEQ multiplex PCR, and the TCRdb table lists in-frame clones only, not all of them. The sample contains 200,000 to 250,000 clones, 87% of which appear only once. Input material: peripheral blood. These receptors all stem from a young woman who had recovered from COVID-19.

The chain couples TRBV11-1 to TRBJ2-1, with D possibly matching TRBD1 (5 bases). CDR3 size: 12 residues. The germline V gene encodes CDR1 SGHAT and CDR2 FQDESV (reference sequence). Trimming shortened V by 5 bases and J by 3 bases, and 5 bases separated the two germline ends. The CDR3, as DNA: TGTGCCAGCAGCCAGGGCTACAATGAGCAGTTCTTC. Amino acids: CASSQGYNEQFF.

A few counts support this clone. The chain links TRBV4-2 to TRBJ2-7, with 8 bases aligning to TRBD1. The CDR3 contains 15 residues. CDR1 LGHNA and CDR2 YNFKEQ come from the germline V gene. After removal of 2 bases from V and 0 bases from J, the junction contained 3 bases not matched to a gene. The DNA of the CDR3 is TGTGCCAGCAGCCAAAGGACAGGGAGCTCCTACGAGCAGTACTTC. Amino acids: CASSQRTGSSYEQYF.

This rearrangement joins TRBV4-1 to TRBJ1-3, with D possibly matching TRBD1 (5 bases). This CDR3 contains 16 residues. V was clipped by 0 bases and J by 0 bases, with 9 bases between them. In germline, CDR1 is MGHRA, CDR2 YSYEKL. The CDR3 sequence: CASSQEVQASGNTIYF. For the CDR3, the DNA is TGCGCCAGCAGCCAAGAGGTACAGGCCTCTGGAAACACCATATATTTT.

The CDR3 DNA sequence: TGTGCCGCCGGGAGCGGCCAAGAGACCCAGTACTTC. Translation gives CAAGSGQETQYF. V usage is TRBV6-5 and J usage is TRBJ2-5; TRBD2 might be the D (6 bases). There are 12 residues in the CDR3. Looked up from germline, CDR1 is MNHEY and CDR2 is SVGAGI. V lost 11 bases and J lost 1, with 11 bases in between.

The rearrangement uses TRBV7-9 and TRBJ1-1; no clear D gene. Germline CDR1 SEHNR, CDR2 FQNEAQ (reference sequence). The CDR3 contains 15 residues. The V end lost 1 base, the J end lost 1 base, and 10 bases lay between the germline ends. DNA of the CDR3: TGTGCCAGCAGCTTAGGTTCTAGGAGGAACACTGAAGCTTTCTTT. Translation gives CASSLGSRRNTEAFF.

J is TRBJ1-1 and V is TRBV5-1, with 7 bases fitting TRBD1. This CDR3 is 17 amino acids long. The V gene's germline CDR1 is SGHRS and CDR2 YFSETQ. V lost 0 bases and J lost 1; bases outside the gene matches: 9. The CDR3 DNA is TGCGCCAGCAGCTTGGGAGGGACAGCGATTCCGAACACTGAAGCTTTCTTT. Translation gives CASSLGGTAIPNTEAFF.

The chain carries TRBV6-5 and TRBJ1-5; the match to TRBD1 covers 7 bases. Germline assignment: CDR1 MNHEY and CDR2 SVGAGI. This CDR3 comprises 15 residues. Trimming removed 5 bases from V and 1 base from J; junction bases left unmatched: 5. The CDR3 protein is CASSQKGQSNQPQHF. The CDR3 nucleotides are TGTGCCAGCAGTCAAAAGGGACAGAGCAATCAGCCCCAGCATTTT.

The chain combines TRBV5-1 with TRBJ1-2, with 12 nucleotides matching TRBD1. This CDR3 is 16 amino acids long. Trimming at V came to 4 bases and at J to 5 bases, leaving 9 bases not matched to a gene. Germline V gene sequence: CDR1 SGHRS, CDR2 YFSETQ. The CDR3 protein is CASSPGTGGARYGYTF. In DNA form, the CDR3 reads TGCGCCAGCAGCCCAGGGACAGGGGGCGCGAGGTATGGCTACACCTTC. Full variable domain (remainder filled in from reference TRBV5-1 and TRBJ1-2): KAGVTQTPRYLIKTRGQQVTLSCSPISGHRSVSWYQQTPGQGLQFLFEYFSETQRNKGNFPGRFSGRQFSNSRSEMNVSTLELGDSALYLCASSPGTGGARYGYTFGSGTRLTVV.

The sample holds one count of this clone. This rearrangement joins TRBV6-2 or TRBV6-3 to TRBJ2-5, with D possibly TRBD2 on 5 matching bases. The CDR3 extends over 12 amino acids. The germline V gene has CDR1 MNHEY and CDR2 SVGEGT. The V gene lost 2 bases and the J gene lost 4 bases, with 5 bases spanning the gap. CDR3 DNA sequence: TGTGCCAGCAGTTACGGAGGAGAGACCCAGTACTTC. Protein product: CASSYGGETQYF.

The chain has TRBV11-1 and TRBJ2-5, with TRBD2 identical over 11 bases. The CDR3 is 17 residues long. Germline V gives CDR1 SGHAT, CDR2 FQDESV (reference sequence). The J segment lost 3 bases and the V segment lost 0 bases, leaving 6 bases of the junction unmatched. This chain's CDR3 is CASSLASSGRLKETQYF. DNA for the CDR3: TGTGCCAGCAGCTTAGCGTCTAGCGGGAGGCTTAAAGAGACCCAGTACTTC.

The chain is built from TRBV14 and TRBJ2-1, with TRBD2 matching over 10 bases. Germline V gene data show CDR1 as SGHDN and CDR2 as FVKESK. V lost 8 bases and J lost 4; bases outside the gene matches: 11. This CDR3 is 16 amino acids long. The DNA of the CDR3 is TGTGCCAGCCCCCCGACTAGCGGGCTAATTTACAATGAGCAGTTCTTC. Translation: CASPPTSGLIYNEQFF.

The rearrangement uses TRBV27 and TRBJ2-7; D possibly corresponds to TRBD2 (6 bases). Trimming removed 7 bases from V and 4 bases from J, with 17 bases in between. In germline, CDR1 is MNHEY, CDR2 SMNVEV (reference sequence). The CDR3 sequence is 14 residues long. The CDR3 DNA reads TGTGCCAGCAAGTTTGGGGGAGGAGCGTACGAGCAGTACTTC. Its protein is CASKFGGGAYEQYF.

In DNA, the CDR3 is TGTGCCAGCAGTTACCCGGGACAGGGGGCCTACGAGCAGTACTTC. Translated: CASSYPGQGAYEQYF. This chain links TRBV6-2 or TRBV6-3 with TRBJ2-7; 11 nucleotides agree with TRBD1. Per the germline V gene, CDR1 is MNHEY and CDR2 is SVGEGT. This CDR3 spans 15 amino acids. The J segment lost 2 bases and the V segment lost 2 bases, leaving 2 bases of the junction unmatched.